The 10 T cell receptor beta chains given below trace back to one sample, sequenced in a study of T cell repertoires in cytomegalovirus infection. One entry per CDR3 protein results from TCRdb running MiXCR on the reads. The data show approximately 70,000 distinct CDR3 sequences, 3% to 4.5% seen once. Sequenced material: PBMCs. These receptors were obtained from a human donor in good health (CMV status not recorded). Some clones in this sample may be carry-over from other donors' samples.

This clonotype was detected many times. The CDR3 here is CASSPTGGVEKLFF. CDR3 coding DNA: TGTGCCAGCAGCCCGACAGGGGGGGTGGAAAAACTGTTTTTT. V gene TRBV7-2 combines with J gene TRBJ1-4; 9 bases fit TRBD1. With V trimmed by 5 bases and J by 8 bases, 6 bases remained unmatched. The CDR3 runs 14 residues. Germline CDR1 SGHTA, CDR2 FQGNSA.

This clonotype was picked up many times. This chain links TRBV7-8 with TRBJ2-7; 10 bases align to TRBD2. Trimming took 4 bases from V and 6 from J; bases not matched to a gene: 3. The CDR3 covers 13 residues. The V gene's germline CDR1 is SGHVS and CDR2 FQNEAQ. CDR3 amino acids: CASSSSGGAEQYF. CDR3 nucleotides: TGTGCCAGCAGCTCCAGCGGGGGGGCCGAGCAGTACTTC.

This clonotype was seen ten or more times. The V and J genes are TRBV7-2 and TRBJ2-1; 16 nucleotides line up with TRBD2. The CDR3 has 15 residues. Germline-derived CDR1 and CDR2 are SGHTA and FQGNSA. V trimming: 8 bases; J trimming: 10 bases; junction bases outside the gene matches: 8. This CDR3 reads CASSGGLAGGGEQFF. The CDR3 bases are TGTGCCAGCTCGGGGGGACTAGCGGGAGGGGGCGAGCAGTTCTTC.

This clonotype has ten or more counts. V and J are TRBV7-2 and TRBJ1-5; TRBD1 matches at 7 bases. The length of the CDR3 is 14 residues. Losses at the gene ends were 4 bases for V and 7 bases for J; bases not matched to a gene: 7. CDR1 and CDR2 (germline): SGHTA, FQGNSA. Written as DNA, the CDR3 is TGTGCCAGCAGCTGGCGACAGGGAGAGCAGCCCCAGCATTTT. It translates to CASSWRQGEQPQHF.

In its sample, this clonotype was seen many times. The chain recombines TRBV19 with TRBJ2-1; D gene ambiguous. V was trimmed by 1 base and J by 4 bases, leaving 11 bases between them. This CDR3 is 15 amino acids long. In germline, CDR1 is LNHDA, CDR2 SQIVND (reference sequence). CDR3: CASSIGAGVYNEQFF. In nucleotides, the CDR3 is TGTGCCAGTAGTATAGGGGCAGGAGTATACAATGAGCAGTTCTTC.

V gene TRBV24-1 combines with J gene TRBJ2-1; D might be TRBD1 or TRBD2, each matching 5 bases. V lost 4 bases, J lost 7 bases, and 16 bases lay in between. CDR1 and CDR2 (germline): KGHDR, SFDVKD. This CDR3 region has 15 residues. In DNA, the CDR3 is TGTGCCACCAGTGACCCGAGGGACCCGAGAAATGAGCAGTTCTTC. Encoded protein: CATSDPRDPRNEQFF.

The sample holds many counts of this clonotype. CDR3 DNA: TGTGCCAGCAGACAGCTAGCGGGAGATTTATGGGGGACGGCCAAAAACATTCAGTACTTC. Translating gives CASRQLAGDLWGTAKNIQYF. The chain couples TRBV6-1 to TRBJ2-4; 10 nucleotides align to TRBD2. Germline CDR1 reads MNHNS; CDR2 reads SASEGT. The CDR3 length is 20 residues. J lost 1 base, V lost 6 bases, and 18 bases had no gene match.

This clonotype was seen repeatedly, ten times or more. The V call is TRBV7-6, the J call TRBJ1-1; D is perhaps TRBD1 (6 bases). V lost 0 bases, J lost 0 bases, and 8 bases lay in between. CDR1 and CDR2 from the germline V gene are SGHVS and FNYEAQ. The CDR3 contains 15 residues. The CDR3 DNA reads TGTGCCAGCAGCTTAGCAGGGACACTGAACACTGAAGCTTTCTTT. Translation gives CASSLAGTLNTEAFF.

This clonotype was picked up many times. This sequence joins TRBV7-2 and TRBJ2-7; D not certain. Germline CDR1 SGHTA, CDR2 FQGNSA. The V and J ends lost 6 bases and 1 base respectively, with 10 bases between them. The CDR3 extends over 13 amino acids. The CDR3 DNA sequence: TGTGCCAGCAGTTCGACGGTTTCCTACGAGCAGTACTTC. It is translated as CASSSTVSYEQYF.

This clonotype was seen repeatedly, ten times or more. The chain employs TRBV12-3 or TRBV12-4 and TRBJ1-2; 8 bases are shared with TRBD1. V gave up 5 bases and J gave up 5 bases; unmatched junction bases: 4. This CDR3 region has 13 residues. The CDR3 here is CASSPTGVYGYTF. In DNA form, the CDR3 reads TGTGCCAGCAGTCCGACAGGGGTTTATGGCTACACCTTC.